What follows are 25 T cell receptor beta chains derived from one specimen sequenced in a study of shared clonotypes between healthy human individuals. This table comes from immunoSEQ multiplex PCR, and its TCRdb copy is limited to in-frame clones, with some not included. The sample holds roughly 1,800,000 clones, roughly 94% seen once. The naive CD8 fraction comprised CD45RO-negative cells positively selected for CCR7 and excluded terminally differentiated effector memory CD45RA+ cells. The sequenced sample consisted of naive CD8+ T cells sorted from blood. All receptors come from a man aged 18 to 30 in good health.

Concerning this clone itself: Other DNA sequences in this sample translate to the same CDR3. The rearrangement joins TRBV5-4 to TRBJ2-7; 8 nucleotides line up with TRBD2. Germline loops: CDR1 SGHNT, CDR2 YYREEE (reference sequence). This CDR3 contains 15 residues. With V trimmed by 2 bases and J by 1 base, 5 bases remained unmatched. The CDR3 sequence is CASSFSGSPSYEQYF. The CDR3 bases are TGTGCCAGCAGCTTCAGCGGGAGCCCATCCTACGAGCAGTACTTC.

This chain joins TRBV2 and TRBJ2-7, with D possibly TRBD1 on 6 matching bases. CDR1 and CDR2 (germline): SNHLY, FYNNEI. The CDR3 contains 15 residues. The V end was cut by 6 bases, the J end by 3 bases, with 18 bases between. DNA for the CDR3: TGTGCCAGCAGCTCGGACAGTGACCTCTTCTACGAGCAGTACTTC. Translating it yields CASSSDSDLFYEQYF.

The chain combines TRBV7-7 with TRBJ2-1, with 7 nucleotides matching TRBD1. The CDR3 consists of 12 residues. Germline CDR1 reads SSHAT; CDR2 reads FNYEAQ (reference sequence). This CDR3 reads CAIDRVYNEQFF. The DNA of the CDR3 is TGTGCTATCGACAGGGTCTACAATGAGCAGTTCTTC.

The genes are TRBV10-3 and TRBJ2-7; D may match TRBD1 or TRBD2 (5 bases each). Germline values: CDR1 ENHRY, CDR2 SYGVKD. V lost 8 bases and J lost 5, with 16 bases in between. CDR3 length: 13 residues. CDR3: CAIAGRQGDEQYF. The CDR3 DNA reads TGTGCCATCGCGGGCAGGCAAGGGGACGAGCAGTACTTC.

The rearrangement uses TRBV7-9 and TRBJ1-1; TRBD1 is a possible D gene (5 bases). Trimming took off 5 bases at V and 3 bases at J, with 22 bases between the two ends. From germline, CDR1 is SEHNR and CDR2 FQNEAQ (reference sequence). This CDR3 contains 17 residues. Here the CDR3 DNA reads TGTGCCAGCAGCCCCTTCTGGGGGGGACTAGAGGACACTGAAGCTTTCTTT. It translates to CASSPFWGGLEDTEAFF. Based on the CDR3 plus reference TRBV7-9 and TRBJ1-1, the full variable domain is DTGVSQNPRHKITKRGQNVTFRCDPISEHNRLYWYRQTLGQGPEFLTYFQNEAQLEKSRLLSDRFSAERPKGSFSTLEIQRTEQGDSAMYLCASSPFWGGLEDTEAFFGQGTRLTVV.

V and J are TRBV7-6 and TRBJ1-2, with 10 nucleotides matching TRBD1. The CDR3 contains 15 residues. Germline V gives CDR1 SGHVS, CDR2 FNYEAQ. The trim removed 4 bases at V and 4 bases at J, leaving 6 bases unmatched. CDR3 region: CASSSGTGAGYGYTF. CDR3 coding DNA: TGTGCCAGCAGCTCCGGGACAGGGGCGGGCTATGGCTACACCTTC.

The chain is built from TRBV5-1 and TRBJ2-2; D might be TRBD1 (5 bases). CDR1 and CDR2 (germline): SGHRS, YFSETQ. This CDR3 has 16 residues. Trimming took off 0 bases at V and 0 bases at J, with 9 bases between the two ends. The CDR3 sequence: CASSLAQATNTGELFF. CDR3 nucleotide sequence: TGCGCCAGCAGCTTGGCACAGGCCACGAACACCGGGGAGCTGTTTTTT.

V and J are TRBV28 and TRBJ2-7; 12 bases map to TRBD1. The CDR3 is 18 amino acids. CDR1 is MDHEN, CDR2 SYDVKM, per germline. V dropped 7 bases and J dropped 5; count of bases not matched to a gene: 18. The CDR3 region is CASTLAGTGGGEFDEQYF. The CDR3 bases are TGTGCCAGCACCCTTGCCGGGACAGGGGGCGGAGAGTTCGACGAGCAGTACTTC.

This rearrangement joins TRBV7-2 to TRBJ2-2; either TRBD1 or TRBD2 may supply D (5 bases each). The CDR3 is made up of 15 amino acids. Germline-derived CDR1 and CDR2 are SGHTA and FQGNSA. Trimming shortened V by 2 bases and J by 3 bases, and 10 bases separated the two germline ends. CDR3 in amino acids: CASSLRDPDTGELFF. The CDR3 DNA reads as TGTGCCAGCAGCTTAAGGGACCCGGACACCGGGGAGCTGTTTTTT.

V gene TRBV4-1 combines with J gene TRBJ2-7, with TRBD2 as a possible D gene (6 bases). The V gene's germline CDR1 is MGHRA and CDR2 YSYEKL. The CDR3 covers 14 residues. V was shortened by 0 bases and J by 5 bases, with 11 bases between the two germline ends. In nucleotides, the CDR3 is TGCGCCAGCAGCCAAGAACCGGGACTCGACGAGCAGTACTTC. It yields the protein CASSQEPGLDEQYF.

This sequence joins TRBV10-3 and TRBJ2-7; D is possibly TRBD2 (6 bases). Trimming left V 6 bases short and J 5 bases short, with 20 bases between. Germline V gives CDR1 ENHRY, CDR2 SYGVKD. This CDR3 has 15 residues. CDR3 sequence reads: CAIRDRDSKAHEQYF. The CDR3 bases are TGTGCCATCAGGGACCGGGACTCGAAAGCCCACGAGCAGTACTTC.

The CDR3 is CASGLGGEQFF. The CDR3 nucleotides read TGTGCCAGCGGGCTAGGGGGGGAGCAGTTCTTC. The V gene is TRBV6-5, the J gene TRBJ2-1; D tentatively reads TRBD1 or TRBD2 (6 bases each). V was shortened by 8 bases and J by 10 bases, with 12 bases between the two germline ends. The germline gives CDR1 MNHEY, CDR2 SVGAGI. There are 11 residues in the CDR3.

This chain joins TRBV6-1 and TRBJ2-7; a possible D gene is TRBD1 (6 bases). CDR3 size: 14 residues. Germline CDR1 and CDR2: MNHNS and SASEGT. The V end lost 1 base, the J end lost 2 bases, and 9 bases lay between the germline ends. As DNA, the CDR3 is TGTGCCAGCAGTGAAGGGACAGCAGCCTACGAGCAGTACTTC. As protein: CASSEGTAAYEQYF.

This CDR3 is CASSQERLNYGYTF. CDR3 bases: TGCGCCAGCAGCCAAGAACGCCTAAACTATGGCTACACCTTC. The chain links TRBV4-3 to TRBJ1-2; D ambiguous. Germline CDR1 reads LGHNA; CDR2 reads YSLEER. The CDR3 totals 14 residues. The V gene lost 0 bases and the J gene lost 2 bases, with 7 bases spanning the gap.

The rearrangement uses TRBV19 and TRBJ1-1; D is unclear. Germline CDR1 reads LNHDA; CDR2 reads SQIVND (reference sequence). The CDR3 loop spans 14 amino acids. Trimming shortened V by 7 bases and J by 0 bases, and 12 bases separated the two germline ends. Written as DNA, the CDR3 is TGTGCCAGTACCAATAGGTCTGTGAACACTGAAGCTTTCTTT. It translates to CASTNRSVNTEAFF.

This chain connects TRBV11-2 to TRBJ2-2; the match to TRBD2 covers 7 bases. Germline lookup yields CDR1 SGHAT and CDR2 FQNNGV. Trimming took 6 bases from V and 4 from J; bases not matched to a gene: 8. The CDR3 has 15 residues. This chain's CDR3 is CASRAGGGGTGELFF. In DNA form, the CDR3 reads TGTGCCAGCAGAGCGGGCGGGGGAGGCACCGGGGAGCTGTTTTTT.

The DNA of the CDR3 is TGTGCCTCAGAACTGAGTACCTACGAGCAGTACTTC. Translating it yields CASELSTYEQYF. The chain has TRBV11-2 and TRBJ2-7; D is ambiguous. The V gene's germline CDR1 is SGHAT and CDR2 FQNNGV. CDR3 size: 12 residues. Trimming took 11 bases from V and 2 from J, leaving 13 bases between them.

In nucleotides, the CDR3 is TGTGCCAGCAGCTTAGCTGCAGAGATGAACACTGAAGCTTTCTTT. This translates into CASSLAAEMNTEAFF. The chain joins TRBV7-6 to TRBJ1-1; no definite D call. V lost 0 bases and J lost 0, with 8 bases in between. This CDR3 comprises 15 residues. Per the germline V gene, CDR1 is SGHVS and CDR2 is FNYEAQ. Combining the CDR3 with reference TRBV7-6 and TRBJ1-1 gives the whole variable domain GAGVSQSPRYKVTKRGQDVALRCDPISGHVSLYWYRQALGQGPEFLTYFNYEAQQDKSGLPNDRFSAERPEGSISTLTIQRTEQRDSAMYRCASSLAAEMNTEAFFGQGTRLTVV.

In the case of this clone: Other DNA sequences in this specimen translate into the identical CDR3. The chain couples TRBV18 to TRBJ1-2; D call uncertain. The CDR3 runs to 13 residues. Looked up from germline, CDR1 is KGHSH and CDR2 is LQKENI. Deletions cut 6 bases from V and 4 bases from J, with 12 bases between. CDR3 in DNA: TGTGCCAGCTCTCCTCCGGGGAGCTATGGCTACACCTTC. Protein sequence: CASSPPGSYGYTF.

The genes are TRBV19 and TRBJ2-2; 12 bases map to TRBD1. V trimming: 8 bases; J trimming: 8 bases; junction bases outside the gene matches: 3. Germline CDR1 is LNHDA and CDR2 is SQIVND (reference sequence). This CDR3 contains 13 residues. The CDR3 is CASSGQGAGELFF. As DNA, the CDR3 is TGTGCCAGTTCGGGACAGGGGGCTGGGGAGCTGTTTTTT.

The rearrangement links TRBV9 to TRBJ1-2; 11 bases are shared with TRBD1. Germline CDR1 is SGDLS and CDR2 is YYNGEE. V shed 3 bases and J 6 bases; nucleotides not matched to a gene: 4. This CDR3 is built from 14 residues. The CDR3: CASSGTGGWDGYTF. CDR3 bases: TGTGCCAGCAGCGGGACAGGGGGCTGGGATGGCTACACCTTC.

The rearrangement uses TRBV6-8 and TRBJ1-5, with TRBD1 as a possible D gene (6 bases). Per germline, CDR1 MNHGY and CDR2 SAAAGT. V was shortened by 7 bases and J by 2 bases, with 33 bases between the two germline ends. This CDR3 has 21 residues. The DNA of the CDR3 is TGTGCCAGCACCCTTACCCAAATAGACAGGCCCACGTTTTGGTGCAATCAGCCCCAGCATTTT. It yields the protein CASTLTQIDRPTFWCNQPQHF.

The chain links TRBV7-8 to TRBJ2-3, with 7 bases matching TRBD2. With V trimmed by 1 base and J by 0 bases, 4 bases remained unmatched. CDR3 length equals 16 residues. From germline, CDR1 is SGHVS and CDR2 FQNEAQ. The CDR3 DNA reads TGTGCCAGCAGCTTAGTCAACGGGGGGAGCACAGATACGCAGTATTTT. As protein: CASSLVNGGSTDTQYF.

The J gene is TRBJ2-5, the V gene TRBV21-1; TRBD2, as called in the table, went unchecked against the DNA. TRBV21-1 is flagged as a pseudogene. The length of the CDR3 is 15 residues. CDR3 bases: TGTGCCAGCAGCAAAAGAGGGGGAGGGCAAGAGACCCAGTACTTC. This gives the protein CASSKRGGGQETQYF.

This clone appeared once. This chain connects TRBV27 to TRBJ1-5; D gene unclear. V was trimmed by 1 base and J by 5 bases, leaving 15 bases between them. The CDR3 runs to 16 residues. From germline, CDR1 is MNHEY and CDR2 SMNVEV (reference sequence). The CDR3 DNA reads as TGTGCCAGCAGTTTATATGGGGTGGTAGGCGATCAGCCCCAGCATTTT. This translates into CASSLYGVVGDQPQHF.